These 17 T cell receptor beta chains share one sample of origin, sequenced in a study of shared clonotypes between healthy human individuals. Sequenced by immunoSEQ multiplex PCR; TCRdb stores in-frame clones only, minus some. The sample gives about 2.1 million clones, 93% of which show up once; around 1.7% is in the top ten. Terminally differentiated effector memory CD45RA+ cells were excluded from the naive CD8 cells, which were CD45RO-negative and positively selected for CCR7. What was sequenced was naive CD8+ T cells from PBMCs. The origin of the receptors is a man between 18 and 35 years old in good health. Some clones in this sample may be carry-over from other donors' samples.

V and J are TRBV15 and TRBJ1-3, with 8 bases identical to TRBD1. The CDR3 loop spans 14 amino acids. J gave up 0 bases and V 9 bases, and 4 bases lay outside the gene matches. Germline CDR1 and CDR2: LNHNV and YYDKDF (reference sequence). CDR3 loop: CATQQGGSGNTIYF. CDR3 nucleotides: TGTGCCACGCAACAGGGGGGCTCTGGAAACACCATATATTTT.

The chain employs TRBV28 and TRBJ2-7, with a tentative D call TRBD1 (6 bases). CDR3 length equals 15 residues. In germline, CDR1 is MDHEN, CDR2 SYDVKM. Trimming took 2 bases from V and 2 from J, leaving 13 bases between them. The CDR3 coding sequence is TGTGCCAGCAGTTTAGGGCAGGGGTCCGCCTACGAGCAGTACTTC. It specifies CASSLGQGSAYEQYF.

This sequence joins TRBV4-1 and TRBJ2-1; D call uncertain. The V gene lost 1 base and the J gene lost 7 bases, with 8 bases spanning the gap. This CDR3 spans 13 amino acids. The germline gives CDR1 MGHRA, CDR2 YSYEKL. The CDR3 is CASSQGRMNEQFF. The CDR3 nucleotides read TGCGCCAGCAGCCAAGGCAGGATGAATGAGCAGTTCTTC.

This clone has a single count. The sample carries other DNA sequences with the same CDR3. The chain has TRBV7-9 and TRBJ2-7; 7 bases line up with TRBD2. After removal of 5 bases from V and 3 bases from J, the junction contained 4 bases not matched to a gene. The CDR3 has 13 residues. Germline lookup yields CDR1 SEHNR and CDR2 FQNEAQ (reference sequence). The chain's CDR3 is CASSPREGYEQYF. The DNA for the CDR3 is TGTGCCAGCAGCCCCAGGGAGGGCTACGAGCAGTACTTC.

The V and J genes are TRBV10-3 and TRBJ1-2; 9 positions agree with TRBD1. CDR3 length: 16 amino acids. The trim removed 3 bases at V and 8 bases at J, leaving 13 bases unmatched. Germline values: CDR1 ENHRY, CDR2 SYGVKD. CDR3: CAISEEVSQGARGYTF. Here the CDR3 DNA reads TGTGCCATCAGTGAAGAAGTTTCACAGGGGGCTCGGGGCTACACCTTC.

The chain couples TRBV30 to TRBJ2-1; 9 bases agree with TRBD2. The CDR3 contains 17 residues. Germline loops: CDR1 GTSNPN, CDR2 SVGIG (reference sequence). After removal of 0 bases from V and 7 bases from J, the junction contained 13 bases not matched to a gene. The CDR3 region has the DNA TGTGCCTGGAGTGTAAGTAGCGGGAGTCCGATGTGGAATGAGCAGTTCTTC. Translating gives CAWSVSSGSPMWNEQFF.

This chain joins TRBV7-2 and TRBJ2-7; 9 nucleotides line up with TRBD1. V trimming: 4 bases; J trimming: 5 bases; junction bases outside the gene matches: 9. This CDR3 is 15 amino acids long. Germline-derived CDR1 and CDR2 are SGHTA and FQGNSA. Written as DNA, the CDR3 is TGTGCCAGCAGCTCCCTTCCGGGACAGGGAAACGAGCAGTACTTC. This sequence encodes CASSSLPGQGNEQYF.

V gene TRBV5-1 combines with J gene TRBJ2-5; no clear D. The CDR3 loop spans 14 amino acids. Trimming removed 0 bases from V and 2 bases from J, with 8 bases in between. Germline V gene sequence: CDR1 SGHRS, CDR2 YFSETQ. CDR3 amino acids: CASSLVGKQETQYF. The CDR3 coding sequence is TGCGCCAGCAGCTTGGTGGGTAAACAAGAGACCCAGTACTTC.

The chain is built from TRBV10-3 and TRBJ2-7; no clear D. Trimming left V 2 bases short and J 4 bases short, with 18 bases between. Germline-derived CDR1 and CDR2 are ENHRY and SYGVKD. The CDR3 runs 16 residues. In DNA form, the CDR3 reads TGTGCCATCAGTGAGCCGGCTACCACATCCCTATACGAGCAGTACTTC. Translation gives CAISEPATTSLYEQYF.

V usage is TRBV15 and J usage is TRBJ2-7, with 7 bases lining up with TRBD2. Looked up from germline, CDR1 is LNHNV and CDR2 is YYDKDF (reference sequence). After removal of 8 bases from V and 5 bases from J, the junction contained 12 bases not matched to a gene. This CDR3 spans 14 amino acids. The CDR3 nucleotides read TGTGCCACCTCGCTAGCGGCATTTTCCAACGAGCAGTACTTC. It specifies CATSLAAFSNEQYF. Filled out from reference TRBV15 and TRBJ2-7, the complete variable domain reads DAMVIQNPRYQVTQFGKPVTLSCSQTLNHNVMYWYQQKSSQAPKLLFHYYDKDFNNEADTPDNFQSRRPNTSFCFLDIRSPGLGDTAMYLCATSLAAFSNEQYFGPGTRLTVT.

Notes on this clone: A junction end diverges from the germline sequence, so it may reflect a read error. The CDR3, as DNA: TGTGCCAGCAATTACCGGGACGGCTACGAGCAGTACTTC. Translated, it gives CASNYRDGYEQYF. The rearrangement links TRBV6-5 to TRBJ2-7; the D call may be TRBD1 or TRBD2 (5 bases each). Per the germline V gene, CDR1 is MNHEY and CDR2 is SVGAGI. The CDR3 sequence is 13 residues long.

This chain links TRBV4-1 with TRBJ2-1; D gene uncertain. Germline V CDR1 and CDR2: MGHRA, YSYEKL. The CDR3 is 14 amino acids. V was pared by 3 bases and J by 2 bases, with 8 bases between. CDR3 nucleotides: TGCGCCAGCAGCCATGCGGCAGCCTACAATGAGCAGTTCTTC. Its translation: CASSHAAAYNEQFF.

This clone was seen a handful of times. The CDR3 loop is CASSSRNGNTEAFF. The CDR3 DNA sequence: TGTGCCAGCAGCTCGCGGAACGGAAACACTGAAGCTTTCTTT. The chain links TRBV9 to TRBJ1-1; D is uncertain. V was clipped by 4 bases and J by 2 bases, with 12 bases between them. This CDR3 has 14 residues. Germline assignment: CDR1 SGDLS and CDR2 YYNGEE. Full variable domain (missing parts from reference TRBV9 and TRBJ1-1): DSGVTQTPKHLITATGQRVTLRCSPRSGDLSVYWYQQSLDQGLQFLIQYYNGEERAKGNILERFSAQQFPDLHSELNLSSLELGDSALYFCASSSRNGNTEAFFGQGTRLTVV.

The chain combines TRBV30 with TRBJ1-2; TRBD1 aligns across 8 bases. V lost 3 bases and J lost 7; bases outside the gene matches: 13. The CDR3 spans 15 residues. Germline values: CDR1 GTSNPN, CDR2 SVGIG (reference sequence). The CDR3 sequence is CAWRPLSAGGFGYTF. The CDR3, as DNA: TGTGCCTGGAGACCCCTCTCGGCAGGGGGCTTTGGCTACACCTTC.

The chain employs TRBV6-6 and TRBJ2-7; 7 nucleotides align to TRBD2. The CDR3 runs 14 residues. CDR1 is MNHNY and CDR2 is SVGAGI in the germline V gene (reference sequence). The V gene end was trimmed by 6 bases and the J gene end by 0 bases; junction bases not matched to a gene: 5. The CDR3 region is CASRDGRTSYEQYF. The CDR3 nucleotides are TGTGCCAGCAGGGACGGGAGGACCTCCTACGAGCAGTACTTC.

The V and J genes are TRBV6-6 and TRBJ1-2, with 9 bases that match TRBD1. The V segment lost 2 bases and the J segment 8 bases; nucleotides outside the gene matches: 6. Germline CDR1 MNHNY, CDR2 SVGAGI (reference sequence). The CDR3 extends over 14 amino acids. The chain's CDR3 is CASSYVTGGNGYTF. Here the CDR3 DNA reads TGTGCCAGCAGTTACGTTACAGGGGGCAACGGCTACACCTTC.

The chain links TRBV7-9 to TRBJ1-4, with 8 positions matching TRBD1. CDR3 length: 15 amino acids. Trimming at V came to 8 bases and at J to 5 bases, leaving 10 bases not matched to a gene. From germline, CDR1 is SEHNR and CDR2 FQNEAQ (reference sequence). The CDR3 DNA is TGTGCCAGCCGAAAGTCCAGGGGGCGAAATGAAAAACTGTTTTTT. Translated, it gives CASRKSRGRNEKLFF.